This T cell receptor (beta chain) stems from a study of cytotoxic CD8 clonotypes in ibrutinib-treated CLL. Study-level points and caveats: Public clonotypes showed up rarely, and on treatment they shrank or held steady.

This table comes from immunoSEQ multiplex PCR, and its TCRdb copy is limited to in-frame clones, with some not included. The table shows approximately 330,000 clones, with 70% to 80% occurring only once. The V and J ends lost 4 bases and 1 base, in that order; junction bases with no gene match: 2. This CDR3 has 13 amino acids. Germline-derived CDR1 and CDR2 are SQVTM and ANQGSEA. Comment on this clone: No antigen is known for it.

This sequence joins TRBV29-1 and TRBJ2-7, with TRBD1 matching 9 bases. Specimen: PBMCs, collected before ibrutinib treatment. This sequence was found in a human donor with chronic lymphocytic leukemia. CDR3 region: CSVVGTGSYEQYF. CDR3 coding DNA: TGCAGCGTTGTCGGGACAGGGTCCTACGAGCAGTACTTC.